The following is a T cell receptor beta chain sequence with its context. What it binds is not known. The data originate from a study of CD8 T cells in Susac syndrome. Whole-study findings and limits: Individuals included in the TCR sequencing and HLA analysis were acknowledged by the study to be relatively few in number.

CD8+ and CD4+ T cells from blood underwent TCR beta sequencing, which was carried out in a high-throughput format. The diagnostic criteria for definite or probable disease, as recently defined, were met by the patients with Susac syndrome. Purification of the CD8+ and CD4+ T cells relied on negative isolation, and TEMRA cells underwent FACS enrichment. It was with random hexamers that 0.5 to 1 ug RNA was reverse transcribed. Each CDR3 protein is one row after TCRdb ran MiXCR on the immunoSEQ multiplex PCR reads. The sample consists of 170,000 or so distinct CDR3 sequences, roughly 92% of them appearing once. The sequence came from a human donor with Susac syndrome. The source material was CD4+ T cells from PBMCs.

CDR3 sequence (DNA): TGCGCCAGCAGCTTGGCAGGTTCGGCACCTCGGAGCTCCTACGAGCAGTACTTC. Translated, it gives CASSLAGSAPRSSYEQYF. The chain has TRBV5-1 and TRBJ2-7; D is undetermined. The CDR3 runs to 18 residues. Germline V gene lookup returns CDR1 SGHRS and CDR2 YFSETQ. Between the trimmed V and J ends, which lost 0 bases and 0 bases, there was a span of 19 bases.